What follows describes a single T cell receptor beta chain. Its antigen specificity is not known. Base qualities are not at hand, and no much larger clone is one base apart. The data are from a study of T cell responses to AZD1222 COVID-19 vaccine (dated by TCRdb to about 2021). Regarding the study in general: AZD1222 recipients whose second dose came at about 4 weeks and those whose second dose came at about 12 weeks were combined into one group, since spike-specific TCR depth and breadth did not differ between the two schedules. A total of roughly 240 trial participants underwent TCR sequencing, of whom nearly 210 received two doses of AZD1222 and around 26 received two doses of the MenACWY control vaccine. Trial participants were enrolled by age into subgroups of 18-55, 56-69 and 70-plus years, and roughly 160, 29 and 62 TCR-sequenced participants, respectively, were included in these subgroups.

Sample time point, as interpreted from the label and publication: baseline before first vaccination. Vaccinee samples were obtained from the UK trials COV001 and COV002, which included a single-blind randomized controlled phase 2/3 trial of AZD1222 (ChAdOx1 nCoV-19) in healthy adults. For TCRbeta chain sequencing, PBMC samples were collected from trial participants at day 0 and at day 28 after the second dose. The CDR3 regions of human TCRbeta chains were analyzed by immunosequencing. Per the source publication's procedure: Repertoire TCRs were matched against a reference library of SARS-CoV-2-specific TCRs generated with the MIRA antigen-specificity platform. Breadth meant the fraction of unique TCRs that were SARS-CoV-2-associated, whereas depth meant the fraction of total T cells that were SARS-CoV-2-associated. Using the MIRA data, each spike-specific TCR was mapped to the spike region that the TCR reacts to and placed in a CD4 or CD8 class. Log10-transformed breadth and depth values were compared by one-way ANOVA with Sidak's multiple comparisons tests. Imported from immuneACCESS, the table was reduced by TCRdb to in-frame sequences with V and J called. These copies leave out some clones; in studies compared against another copy, an unresolved V gene accounts for under half, and the cause of the remainder is not known. That table gives V, J and clone size, and the DNA gave D and trimming. Recorded for this sample are approximately 44,000 clones; over 60% of them occurred a single time. Clones ranked in the top ten supply 3% to 5% of the sample.

The investigation overall reported the following: In the small 56-69-year group, the increase in depth fell short of significance, most likely because of low power. A significant rise in spike-specific TCR breadth and depth was observed after two AZD1222 doses relative to day 0 and relative to MenACWY recipients. The vaccine-associated CD4 TCRs covered the entire spike protein, and the dominant responses fell in regions 160-218 and 743-854. Reportedly, almost half of the unique spike-specific TCRs recognized epitopes lying outside the regions that are mutated in the B.1.351 and B.1.1.7 variants. Participants were mostly white British, with more females than males. The authors suggested clonal diversity may have been underestimated. Conclusions about previously exposed vaccinees are limited because only five to seven AZD1222 recipients were SARS-CoV-2 seropositive at baseline. Because no samples from the day 14 peak response were available, repertoires could be characterized only after the peak T cell response.

The CDR3 runs 18 residues from the cysteine to the phenylalanine. Left in the record is the CDR3 DNA by itself, 54 bases read in frame from the first base. From the germline V gene, CDR1 is SGHAT and CDR2 is FQNNGV. V gives up 3 bases and J gives up 3 bases, and the segment between their germline ends measures 23 bases. The chain is assembled from TRBV11-2 and TRBJ1-1; TRBD1 might be the D gene, on 5 matching bases. The receptor was derived from an adult in good health. The sequences come from peripheral blood, collected on day 0 of AZD1222 vaccination. DNA sequence: TGTGCCAGCAGCTTCACTTTGTTTGGGGCTCCACGGGACACTGAAGCTTTCTTT. Its protein product is CASSFTLFGAPRDTEAFF.